This T cell receptor (beta chain) stems from a study of monozygotic twins with inflammatory bowel disease. The CDR3 loop spans 14 amino acids. Germline loops: CDR1 DFQATT, CDR2 SNEGSKA (reference sequence). TCRdb re-called the 5' RACE reads and shows each CDR3 protein once, DNA omitted. This table lists roughly 150,000 distinct CDR3 sequences. Specimen: blood. The chain links TRBV20-1 to TRBJ2-7; TCRdb's D call of TRBD1 is untestable without DNA. The clonotype originates from a human donor with ulcerative colitis or Crohn's disease, or a healthy co-twin of an affected twin (not recorded which). CDR3: CSATPDDPSYEQYF.